A single count supports the clone carrying this TCR beta chain. Assay: immunoSEQ multiplex PCR; the TCRdb copy retains only in-frame clones and omits some. The sample lists 100,000 to 150,000 clones; around 92% were seen once. These data are taken from a study of control samples from healthy donors and cancer patients. The V and J ends lost 10 bases and 4 bases respectively, with 17 bases between them. This CDR3 comprises 15 residues. The V gene's germline CDR1 is ENHRY and CDR2 SYGVKD. This chain links TRBV10-3 with TRBJ1-6; D remains ambiguous. The TCR sequence derives from a woman aged 50 to 60 in good health. Sequencing was performed on blood. The CDR3 DNA sequence: TGTGCCACCCGTCCGGCGCAGTTTTATAATTCACCCCTCCACTTT. Its translation: CATRPAQFYNSPLHF.